The 8 T cell receptor beta chains in this list originate from one sample, sequenced in a study of blood T cell repertoires in COVID-19. The protocol was immunoSEQ multiplex PCR, while the TCRdb copy is restricted to in-frame clones and leaves out a portion. The table records about 100,000 clones, 80% of them present only once. Specimen: peripheral blood. These receptors all come from a human donor in a cohort sampled during active COVID-19.

This chain connects TRBV2 to TRBJ2-7, with 13 bases matching TRBD2. The J segment lost 4 bases and the V segment lost 6 bases, leaving 3 bases of the junction unmatched. This CDR3 spans 14 amino acids. CDR1 and CDR2 from the germline V gene are SNHLY and FYNNEI. The chain's CDR3 is CASREGLAGYEQYF. The CDR3 DNA reads TGTGCCAGCAGAGAGGGACTAGCGGGGTACGAGCAGTACTTC.

The chain carries TRBV6-5 and TRBJ1-5; D gene uncertain. Looked up from germline, CDR1 is MNHEY and CDR2 is SVGAGI. Between the trimmed V and J ends, which lost 6 bases and 3 bases, there was a span of 15 bases. There are 15 residues in the CDR3. CDR3: CASRALQRDNQPQHF. Written as DNA, the CDR3 is TGTGCCAGCAGAGCCCTCCAACGGGACAATCAGCCCCAGCATTTT.

V usage is TRBV28 and J usage is TRBJ1-5, with 7 bases lining up with TRBD1. V shed 1 base, J shed 6 bases, and the junction held 3 bases outside the gene matches. The CDR3 extends over 14 amino acids. Germline V lookup: CDR1 MDHEN, CDR2 SYDVKM. CDR3 region: CASSLFAGGQPQHF. CDR3 coding DNA: TGTGCCAGCAGTTTATTCGCAGGGGGTCAGCCCCAGCATTTT.

The rearrangement uses TRBV5-1 and TRBJ1-1, with D perhaps TRBD1 (6 bases). Trimming stripped 5 bases from V and 1 base from J, with 9 bases between. The CDR3 loop spans 13 amino acids. The germline gives CDR1 SGHRS, CDR2 YFSETQ. The CDR3 sequence: CASSWGQNTEAFF. The CDR3 DNA follows: TGCGCCAGCAGTTGGGGACAGAACACTGAAGCTTTCTTT.

This chain connects TRBV2 to TRBJ1-2; 9 positions match TRBD1. The CDR3 loop spans 14 amino acids. The trim removed 5 bases at V and 5 bases at J, leaving 6 bases unmatched. CDR1 SNHLY and CDR2 FYNNEI come from the germline V gene. The CDR3 DNA reads TGTGCCAGCAGTTTCCGGACAGGGGAATATGGCTACACCTTC. It encodes CASSFRTGEYGYTF.

The chain couples TRBV7-9 to TRBJ2-1, with 7 bases lining up with TRBD2. V shed 2 bases, J shed 4 bases, and the junction held 8 bases outside the gene matches. Germline CDR1 is SEHNR and CDR2 is FQNEAQ (reference sequence). The CDR3 has 16 amino acids. DNA of the CDR3: TGTGCCAGCAGCTTAAAAGGCCTAGCGGCATACAATGAGCAGTTCTTC. It encodes CASSLKGLAAYNEQFF. The whole variable domain, remainder taken from reference TRBV7-9 and TRBJ2-1, is DTGVSQNPRHKITKRGQNVTFRCDPISEHNRLYWYRQTLGQGPEFLTYFQNEAQLEKSRLLSDRFSAERPKGSFSTLEIQRTEQGDSAMYLCASSLKGLAAYNEQFFGPGTRLTVL.

The chain carries TRBV18 and TRBJ2-5; the match to TRBD1 covers 8 bases. CDR3 length: 17 residues. Germline CDR1 is KGHSH and CDR2 is LQKENI. The ends lost 4 bases at V and 3 bases at J; junction bases unmatched: 13. DNA for the CDR3: TGTGCCAGCTCACACGACCCTGGACAGGGATTAAAAGAGACCCAGTACTTC. Protein product: CASSHDPGQGLKETQYF.

The gene calls are TRBV28 and TRBJ1-4, with TRBD1 matching 7 bases. CDR1 MDHEN and CDR2 SYDVKM come from the germline V gene. The CDR3 runs 14 residues. V dropped 8 bases and J dropped 8; count of bases not matched to a gene: 11. CDR3 protein: CASELEGAGEKLFF. CDR3 DNA: TGTGCCAGCGAGTTGGAGGGGGCCGGGGAAAAACTGTTTTTT.